These T cell receptor beta chains were read from a single sample in a study of blood T cell repertoires in COVID-19. Method: immunoSEQ multiplex PCR; TCRdb's copy keeps in-frame clones and lacks some. In the table there are 380,000 or so clones, roughly 88% of which are singletons. The material sequenced was PBMCs or T cells enriched from blood (not recorded which). These receptors were obtained from a woman in her twenties or thirties with acute COVID-19. Both conserved end residues are part of each CDR3. A D gene is named only where the DNA matches it firmly. For some rows the clone size is stated as once, few or many, or as a class when expanded; others skip it.

d_call: .; v_call: TRBV5-1; cdr3_length: 14; clone_size: .; j_call: TRBJ2-1; cdr3_aa: CATSTVSGYNEQFF; cdr3_nt: TGCGCCACCTCGACAGTCTCCGGTTACAATGAGCAGTTCTTC
d_call: .; v_call: TRBV5-1; cdr3_length: 14; clone_size: .; j_call: TRBJ2-7; cdr3_aa: CASSLVPRAYEQYF; cdr3_nt: TGCGCCAGCAGCTTGGTGCCCCGGGCCTACGAGCAGTACTTC
d_call: TRBD1; v_call: TRBV5-1; cdr3_length: 15; clone_size: .; j_call: TRBJ2-7; cdr3_aa: CASSSGQAEAYEQYF; cdr3_nt: TGCGCCAGCAGCTCTGGACAGGCGGAGGCCTACGAGCAGTACTTC
d_call: TRBD2; v_call: TRBV11-2; cdr3_length: 17; clone_size: .; j_call: TRBJ2-3; cdr3_aa: CASSRPTSGGGGDTQYF; cdr3_nt: TGTGCCAGCAGCCGCCCGACTAGCGGGGGGGGTGGAGATACGCAGTATTTT
d_call: TRBD1; v_call: TRBV5-6; cdr3_length: 14; clone_size: .; j_call: TRBJ2-5; cdr3_aa: CASSNQGAYETQYF; cdr3_nt: TGTGCCAGCAGCAATCAGGGGGCTTATGAGACCCAGTACTTC
d_call: TRBD2; v_call: TRBV27; cdr3_length: 15; clone_size: .; j_call: TRBJ2-1; cdr3_aa: CASSMGTSGVNEQFF; cdr3_nt: TGTGCCAGCAGTATGGGGACTAGCGGCGTCAATGAGCAGTTCTTC
d_call: .; v_call: TRBV2; cdr3_length: 13; clone_size: .; j_call: TRBJ1-1; cdr3_aa: CASSESVNTEAFF; cdr3_nt: TGTGCCAGCAGTGAATCCGTGAACACTGAAGCTTTCTTT
d_call: .; v_call: TRBV6-6; cdr3_length: 14; clone_size: .; j_call: TRBJ1-2; cdr3_aa: CASSYQRGAYGYTF; cdr3_nt: TGTGCCAGCAGTTATCAAAGGGGCGCCTATGGCTACACCTTC
d_call: .; v_call: TRBV5-6; cdr3_length: 14; clone_size: .; j_call: TRBJ1-2; cdr3_aa: CASSLGQGSYGYTF; cdr3_nt: TGTGCCAGCAGCTTGGGGCAGGGTAGCTATGGCTACACCTTC
d_call: TRBD1; v_call: TRBV7-9; cdr3_length: 16; clone_size: .; j_call: TRBJ1-3; cdr3_aa: CASSPGQALSGNTIYF; cdr3_nt: TGTGCCAGCAGCCCAGGACAGGCCCTCTCTGGAAACACCATATATTTT
d_call: .; v_call: TRBV13; cdr3_length: 14; clone_size: .; j_call: TRBJ1-2; cdr3_aa: CASINRGSNYGYTF; cdr3_nt: TGTGCCAGTATCAATAGGGGGTCTAACTATGGCTACACCTTC
d_call: TRBD1; v_call: TRBV25-1; cdr3_length: 16; clone_size: .; j_call: TRBJ2-7; cdr3_aa: CASSDRTGVQSYEQYF; cdr3_nt: TGTGCCAGCAGTGATAGGACAGGGGTACAATCCTACGAGCAGTACTTC
d_call: .; v_call: TRBV5-1; cdr3_length: 15; clone_size: few; j_call: TRBJ2-7; cdr3_aa: CASSRSGYSSYEQYF; cdr3_nt: TGCGCCAGCAGCCGGTCAGGTTATAGCTCCTACGAGCAGTACTTC
d_call: TRBD1; v_call: TRBV24-1; cdr3_length: 12; clone_size: .; j_call: TRBJ1-2; cdr3_aa: CATSAGQGGYTF; cdr3_nt: TGTGCCACCAGTGCGGGACAGGGTGGCTACACCTTC
d_call: .; v_call: TRBV28; cdr3_length: 16; clone_size: .; j_call: TRBJ1-2; cdr3_aa: CASSFPYTAQDGGYTF; cdr3_nt: TGTGCCAGCAGTTTTCCCTATACAGCACAAGATGGAGGCTACACCTTC
d_call: TRBD1; v_call: TRBV30; cdr3_length: 14; clone_size: once; j_call: TRBJ1-5; cdr3_aa: CAWSRTGGNQPQHF; cdr3_nt: TGTGCCTGGAGCCGGACAGGCGGCAACCAGCCCCAGCATTTT
d_call: .; v_call: TRBV23-1; cdr3_length: 14; clone_size: .; j_call: TRBJ1-3; cdr3_aa: CASSHREDGNTIYF; cdr3_nt: TGCGCCAGCAGTCACAGGGAAGACGGAAACACCATATATTTT
d_call: .; v_call: TRBV10-3; cdr3_length: 13; clone_size: few; j_call: TRBJ2-1; cdr3_aa: CAGRPDNDNEQFF; cdr3_nt: TGTGCCGGACGACCGGACAATGACAATGAGCAGTTCTTC
d_call: .; v_call: TRBV15; cdr3_length: 13; clone_size: .; j_call: TRBJ2-7; cdr3_aa: CATSGRDRYEQYF; cdr3_nt: TGTGCCACCAGCGGGCGGGACCGCTACGAGCAGTACTTC
d_call: TRBD1; v_call: TRBV19; cdr3_length: 13; clone_size: .; j_call: TRBJ1-4; cdr3_aa: CASKGRGLEKLFF; cdr3_nt: TGTGCCAGTAAGGGCAGGGGGCTTGAAAAACTGTTTTTT
d_call: TRBD2; v_call: TRBV5-6; cdr3_length: 15; clone_size: .; j_call: TRBJ2-3; cdr3_aa: CASSLTSGASVTQYF; cdr3_nt: TGTGCCAGCAGCTTGACTAGCGGGGCCTCCGTTACGCAGTATTTT
d_call: .; v_call: TRBV27; cdr3_length: 14; clone_size: .; j_call: TRBJ2-1; cdr3_aa: CASGQSRSYNEQFF; cdr3_nt: TGTGCCAGCGGACAGTCGCGCTCCTACAATGAGCAGTTCTTC
d_call: .; v_call: TRBV7-2; cdr3_length: 14; clone_size: .; j_call: TRBJ2-1; cdr3_aa: CASSLVTEYNEQFF; cdr3_nt: TGTGCCAGCAGCTTAGTCACAGAATACAATGAGCAGTTCTTC
d_call: TRBD1; v_call: TRBV19; cdr3_length: 13; clone_size: .; j_call: TRBJ1-2; cdr3_aa: CASTDRGRSGYTF; cdr3_nt: TGTGCCAGTACGGACAGGGGAAGGAGTGGCTACACCTTC
d_call: .; v_call: TRBV7-6; cdr3_length: 16; clone_size: .; j_call: TRBJ2-2; cdr3_aa: CASSLSSGLDTGELFF; cdr3_nt: TGTGCCAGCAGCTTATCGAGCGGTTTGGACACCGGGGAGCTGTTTTTT
d_call: TRBD1; v_call: TRBV19; cdr3_length: 17; clone_size: few; j_call: TRBJ1-3; cdr3_aa: CASSTRTGARSGNTIYF; cdr3_nt: TGTGCCAGTAGTACCCGGACAGGGGCGAGGTCTGGAAACACCATATATTTT
d_call: .; v_call: TRBV27; cdr3_length: 13; clone_size: .; j_call: TRBJ1-1; cdr3_aa: CASSFDRRTEAFF; cdr3_nt: TGTGCCAGCAGTTTTGACAGACGAACAGAAGCTTTCTTT